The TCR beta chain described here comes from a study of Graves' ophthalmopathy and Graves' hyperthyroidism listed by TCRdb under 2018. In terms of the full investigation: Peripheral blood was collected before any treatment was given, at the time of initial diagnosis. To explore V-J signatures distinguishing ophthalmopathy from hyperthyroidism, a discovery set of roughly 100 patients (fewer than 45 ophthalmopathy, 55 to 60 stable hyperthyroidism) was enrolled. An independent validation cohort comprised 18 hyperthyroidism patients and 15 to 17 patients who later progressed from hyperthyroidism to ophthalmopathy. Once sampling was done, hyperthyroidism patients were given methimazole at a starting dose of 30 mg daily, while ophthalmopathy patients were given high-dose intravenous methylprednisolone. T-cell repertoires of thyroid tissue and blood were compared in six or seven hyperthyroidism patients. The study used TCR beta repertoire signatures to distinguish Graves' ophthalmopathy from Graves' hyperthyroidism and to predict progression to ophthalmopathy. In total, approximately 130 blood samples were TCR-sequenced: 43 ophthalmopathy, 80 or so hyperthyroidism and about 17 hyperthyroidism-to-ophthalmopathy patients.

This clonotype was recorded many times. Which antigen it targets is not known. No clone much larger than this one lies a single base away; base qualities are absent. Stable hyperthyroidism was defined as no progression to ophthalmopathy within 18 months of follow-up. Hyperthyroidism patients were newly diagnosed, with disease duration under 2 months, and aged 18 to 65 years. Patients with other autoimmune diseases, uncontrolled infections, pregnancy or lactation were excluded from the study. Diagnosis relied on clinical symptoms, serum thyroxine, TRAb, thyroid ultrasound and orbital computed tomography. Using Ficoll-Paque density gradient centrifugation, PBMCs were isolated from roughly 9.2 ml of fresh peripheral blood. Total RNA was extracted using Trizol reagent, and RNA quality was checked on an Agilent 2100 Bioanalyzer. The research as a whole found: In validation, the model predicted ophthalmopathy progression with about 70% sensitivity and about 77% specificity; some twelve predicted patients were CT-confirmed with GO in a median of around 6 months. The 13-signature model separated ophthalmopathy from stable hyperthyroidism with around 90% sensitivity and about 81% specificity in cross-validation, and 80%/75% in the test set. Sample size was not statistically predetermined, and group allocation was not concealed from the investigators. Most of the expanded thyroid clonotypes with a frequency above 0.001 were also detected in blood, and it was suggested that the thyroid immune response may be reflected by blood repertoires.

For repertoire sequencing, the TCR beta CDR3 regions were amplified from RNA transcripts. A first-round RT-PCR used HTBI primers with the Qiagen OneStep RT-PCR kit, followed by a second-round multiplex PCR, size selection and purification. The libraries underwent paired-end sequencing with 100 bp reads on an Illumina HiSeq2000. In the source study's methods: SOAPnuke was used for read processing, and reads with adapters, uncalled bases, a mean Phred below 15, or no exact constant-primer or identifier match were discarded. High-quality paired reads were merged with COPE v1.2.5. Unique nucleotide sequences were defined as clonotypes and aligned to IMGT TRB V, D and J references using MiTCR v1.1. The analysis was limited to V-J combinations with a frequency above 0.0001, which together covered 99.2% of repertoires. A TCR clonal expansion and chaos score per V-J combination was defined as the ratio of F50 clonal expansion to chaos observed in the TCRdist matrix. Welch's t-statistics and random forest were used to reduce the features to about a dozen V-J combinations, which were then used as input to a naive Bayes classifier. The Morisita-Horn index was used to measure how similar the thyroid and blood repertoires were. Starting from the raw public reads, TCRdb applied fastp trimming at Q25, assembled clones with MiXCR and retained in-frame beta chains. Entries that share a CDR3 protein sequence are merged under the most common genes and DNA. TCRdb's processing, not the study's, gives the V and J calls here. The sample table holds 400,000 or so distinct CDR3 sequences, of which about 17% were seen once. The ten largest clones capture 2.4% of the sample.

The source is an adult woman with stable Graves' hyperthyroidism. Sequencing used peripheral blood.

CDR3 loop: CASSKDRDLYGYTF. The bases read TGTGCCAGCAGCAAGGACAGGGACCTCTATGGCTACACCTTC. The sequence joins TRBV6-5 to TRBJ1-2; 8 bases in the middle match TRBD1. Reading the germline V gene gives CDR1 MNHEY and CDR2 SVGAGI. Taken from cysteine to phenylalanine, the CDR3 has 14 residues. CDR3 DNA only is kept here, 42 bases in frame from base 1. Trimming takes 6 bases off V and 4 bases off J; junction bases not matched to a gene: 7.